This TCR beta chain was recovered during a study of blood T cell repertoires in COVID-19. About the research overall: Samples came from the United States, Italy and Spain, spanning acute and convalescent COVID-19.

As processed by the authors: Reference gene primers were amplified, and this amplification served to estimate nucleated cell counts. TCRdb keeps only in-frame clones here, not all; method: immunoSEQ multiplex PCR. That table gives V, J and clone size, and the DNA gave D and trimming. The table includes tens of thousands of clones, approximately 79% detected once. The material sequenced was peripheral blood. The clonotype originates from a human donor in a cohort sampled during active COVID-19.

The DNA of the CDR3 is TGCGCCAGCAGCCAAGGAGACGTAGCGGGAGGGCCGGGGGAGACCCAGTACTTC. It is translated as CASSQGDVAGGPGETQYF. The V and J genes are TRBV4-3 and TRBJ2-5; 11 positions match TRBD2. This CDR3 spans 18 amino acids. Germline V CDR1 and CDR2: LGHNA, YSLEER. V lost 1 base, J lost 5 bases, and 12 bases stayed unmatched.